This T cell receptor beta chain was profiled in a study of CD8+CD57+ T cells in acquired aplastic anemia. As for the study in general: Mean yield of DNA from sorted CD4+ and CD8+ cells was 2.5 to 4 ug. The study's findings and limits: Patients and controls shared 25 to 30 CD8+ CDR3 sequences.

Germline V gene lookup returns CDR1 DFQATT and CDR2 SNEGSKA (reference sequence). V was trimmed by 2 bases and J by 1 base, leaving 10 bases between them. This CDR3 has 14 residues. It was genomic DNA that served as the template for profiling TCR beta VDJ and CDR3. TCRdb recomputed calls from the reads with MiXCR, one row per CDR3 protein. The sample yields approximately 220,000 distinct CDR3 sequences, around 45% seen once. An expansion of CD8+CD57+ cells by flow cytometry had been shown in patients chosen for sequencing. Patients, without exception, had severe acquired aplastic anemia. There was no therapy given to any patient before the blood sampling took place. A word on this clonotype: Its target is not known.

The chain combines TRBV20-1 with TRBJ2-3; D not certain. The specimen was sorted CD4+, CD8+, or CD8+CD57+ T cells (not recorded which) from PBMCs. This receptor was identified in a human donor with aplastic anemia. CDR3 bases: TGCAGTGCTAGATTCGGGTCAGGCACAGATACGCAGTATTTT. It yields the protein CSARFGSGTDTQYF.